Presented here are 29 T cell receptor beta chains from one specimen sequenced in a study of CD8+CD57+ T cells in acquired aplastic anemia. CD8+CD57+ cell expansion had been shown by flow cytometry in patients chosen for sequencing. The study profiled TCR beta VDJ and CDR3 using genomic DNA as template. TCRdb re-derived calls from the reads in MiXCR, one entry per CDR3 protein. The sample records roughly 260,000 distinct CDR3 sequences, approximately 45% being singletons. Sequencing was performed on sorted CD4+, CD8+, or CD8+CD57+ T cells (not recorded which) from PBMCs. The source of these receptors is a human donor with aplastic anemia.

The V call is TRBV29-1, the J call TRBJ2-5; 8 bases agree with TRBD1. From germline, CDR1 is SQVTM and CDR2 ANQGSEA. The V gene end was trimmed by 4 bases and the J gene end by 4 bases; junction bases not matched to a gene: 8. The CDR3 loop spans 14 amino acids. In DNA, the CDR3 is TGCAGCGTTGCCTGGGACAGGCCGAGAGAGACCCAGTACTTC. This encodes CSVAWDRPRETQYF.

CDR3 loop: CASSGHGRGYQETQYF. The CDR3 DNA reads as TGTGCCAGTAGTGGTCATGGGCGGGGGTACCAAGAGACCCAGTACTTC. The chain links TRBV19 to TRBJ2-5; 7 bases align to TRBD2. CDR3 size: 16 residues. Germline CDR1 is LNHDA and CDR2 is SQIVND (reference sequence). The ends lost 5 bases at V and 0 bases at J; junction bases unmatched: 9.

The gene calls are TRBV6-5 and TRBJ1-2; no clear D. The germline V gene has CDR1 MNHEY and CDR2 SVGAGI. The CDR3 loop spans 15 amino acids. Trimming removed 0 bases from V and 7 bases from J, with 15 bases in between. The CDR3 DNA is TGTGCCAGCAGTTACTCGATTTACTCATCAGGTGGCTACACCTTC. Translation gives CASSYSIYSSGGYTF.

This chain joins TRBV9 and TRBJ1-4, with 11 bases fitting TRBD1. The germline CDR1 and CDR2 sequences are SGDLS and YYNGEE. The V and J ends lost 7 bases and 7 bases, in that order; junction bases with no gene match: 0. The CDR3 is made up of 12 amino acids. The CDR3 is CASGTGGEKLFF. CDR3 sequence (DNA): TGTGCCAGCGGGACAGGGGGTGAAAAACTGTTTTTT.

This chain joins TRBV29-1 and TRBJ1-2; TRBD1 matches at 10 bases. The V gene end was trimmed by 8 bases and the J gene end by 4 bases; junction bases not matched to a gene: 4. The length of the CDR3 is 12 residues. CDR1 and CDR2 (germline): SQVTM, ANQGSEA. The CDR3 here is CSLRDRGYGYTF. The DNA for the CDR3 is TGCAGCCTACGGGACAGGGGCTATGGCTACACCTTC.

The V and J genes are TRBV6-5 and TRBJ2-7; possibly TRBD1 for D (5 bases). Germline-derived CDR1 and CDR2 are MNHEY and SVGAGI. V lost 2 bases, J lost 0 bases, and 17 bases lay in between. The CDR3 consists of 17 residues. The CDR3 reads CASSYPSGSGPSYEQYF. The CDR3 DNA sequence: TGTGCCAGCAGTTACCCATCGGGTTCAGGGCCCTCCTACGAGCAGTACTTC.

This chain links TRBV5-6 with TRBJ2-7; 8 positions agree with TRBD2. CDR3 length equals 15 residues. V shed 5 bases, J shed 0 bases, and the junction held 7 bases outside the gene matches. The V gene's germline CDR1 is SGHDT and CDR2 YYEEEE. The CDR3 DNA reads TGTGCCAGCAGTATAGCGGGGTCGAGCTCCTACGAGCAGTACTTC. Translated: CASSIAGSSSYEQYF.

CDR3 region: CASSPHGQGLVFNEQYF. CDR3 sequence (DNA): TGTGCCAGCAGCCCACACGGACAGGGCCTAGTTTTTAACGAGCAGTACTTC. The J gene is TRBJ2-7, the V gene TRBV7-6, with 8 bases that match TRBD1. Per the germline V gene, CDR1 is SGHVS and CDR2 is FNYEAQ. The junction had 17 bases not matched to a gene; V was cut back by 5 bases and J by 5 bases. The CDR3 extends over 17 amino acids.

There are a few counts of this clonotype. The chain joins TRBV29-1 to TRBJ1-2; 7 bases agree with TRBD1. This CDR3 spans 13 amino acids. The germline CDR1 and CDR2 sequences are SQVTM and ANQGSEA. V dropped 0 bases and J dropped 4; count of bases not matched to a gene: 2. As DNA, the CDR3 is TGCAGCGTTGAAGAGGGGGACAGCTATGGCTACACCTTC. Translating gives CSVEEGDSYGYTF.

This clonotype was observed many times. The genes are TRBV19 and TRBJ1-1; D not resolved. The germline V and J ends were trimmed by 3 bases and 0 bases, with 11 bases remaining between them. The CDR3 contains 15 residues. In germline, CDR1 is LNHDA, CDR2 SQIVND (reference sequence). The CDR3 is CASSIKAPVNTEAFF. The CDR3 nucleotides read TGTGCCAGTAGTATTAAGGCTCCTGTGAACACTGAAGCTTTCTTT.

The J gene is TRBJ2-2, the V gene TRBV11-3; 14 bases fit TRBD2. In germline, CDR1 is SGHNT, CDR2 YENEEA. The CDR3 is made up of 18 amino acids. After removal of 5 bases from V and 6 bases from J, the junction contained 11 bases not matched to a gene. This CDR3 is CASSDHPTSGRAPGELFF. CDR3 DNA sequence: TGTGCCAGCAGCGACCACCCGACTAGCGGGAGGGCTCCCGGGGAGCTGTTTTTT.

In the case of this clonotype: One end of the junction does not line up with germline, which may come from a read error. The CDR3: CVSSLAGTRGIQETQYF. The CDR3, as DNA: TGCGTCAGCAGCTTGGCCGGGACAAGAGGGATACAAGAGACCCAGTACTTC. V is TRBV5-1 and J is TRBJ2-5; possible D gene TRBD1, 6 bases. CDR1 is SGHRS and CDR2 is YFSETQ in the germline V gene. The CDR3 contains 17 residues.

In regard to this clonotype: The junction and the germline gene differ at one end; a read error may be behind it. CDR3 DNA sequence: TGTGCCAGCAGCGTAGCCGCAGGGGGCGGGACTGAAGCTTCCTTT. Amino acid sequence: CASSVAAGGGTEASF. J is TRBJ1-1 and V is TRBV9; 8 nucleotides match TRBD1. The CDR3 contains 15 residues. Germline CDR1 SGDLS, CDR2 YYNGEE.

V usage is TRBV10-3 and J usage is TRBJ1-2, with D unclear. This CDR3 is built from 15 residues. Germline V CDR1 and CDR2: ENHRY, SYGVKD. V was cut by 3 bases and J by 3 bases, with 14 bases left in between. CDR3 residues: CAISEEQPVYYGYTF. In DNA form, the CDR3 reads TGTGCCATCAGTGAAGAACAGCCCGTTTACTATGGCTACACCTTC.

The genes are TRBV19 and TRBJ2-1; perhaps TRBD1 as D (6 bases). CDR3 length equals 12 residues. CDR1 LNHDA and CDR2 SQIVND come from the germline V gene (reference sequence). Trimming removed 9 bases from V and 3 bases from J, with 9 bases in between. In nucleotides, the CDR3 is TGTGCCAGCTCGGACAGCTACAATGAGCAGTTCTTC. Its translation is CASSDSYNEQFF.

This clonotype came up many times. The chain joins TRBV7-9 to TRBJ2-1; tentatively, D is TRBD1 or TRBD2 (5 bases each). Germline CDR1 is SEHNR and CDR2 is FQNEAQ (reference sequence). V lost 10 bases and J lost 7, with 14 bases in between. The CDR3 is made up of 12 amino acids. The CDR3 region is CATRDGENEQFF. The DNA for the CDR3 is TGTGCCACCCGGGACGGCGAAAATGAGCAGTTCTTC.

The gene calls are TRBV4-1 and TRBJ2-7; 8 bases are a match to TRBD1. From germline, CDR1 is MGHRA and CDR2 YSYEKL. CDR3 length equals 15 residues. Trimming removed 6 bases from V and 0 bases from J; junction bases left unmatched: 7. CDR3 bases: TGCGCCAGCAGACTAGGACAGGGAAGCTCCTACGAGCAGTACTTC. Translating it yields CASRLGQGSSYEQYF.

Ten or more counts support this clonotype. V gene TRBV6-5 combines with J gene TRBJ2-7; D gene unclear. CDR3 size: 15 residues. Germline loops: CDR1 MNHEY, CDR2 SVGAGI. Deletions cut 0 bases from V and 5 bases from J, with 14 bases between. The CDR3 DNA follows: TGTGCCAGCAGTTACTCAGCAGGCGTATTGGACGAGCAGTACTTC. Residues: CASSYSAGVLDEQYF.

The J gene is TRBJ2-3, the V gene TRBV24-1, with TRBD2 identical over 11 bases. The CDR3 has 15 residues. J gave up 4 bases and V 7 bases, and 6 bases lay outside the gene matches. Germline V gene lookup returns CDR1 KGHDR and CDR2 SFDVKD. The CDR3 region has the DNA TGTGCCACCAGGGGGGCTAGCGGGGGGTCAGATACGCAGTATTTT. Its protein is CATRGASGGSDTQYF.

With respect to this clonotype: Because the CDR3 is missing its conserved closing phenylalanine or tryptophan, this is likely a read error. Because the CDR3's place on the DNA is in doubt, the DNA is left out and the CDR3 is given as listed by TCRdb. V usage is TRBV24-1 and J usage is TRBJ2-3; no DNA check was done on the table's D call, TRBD1. The CDR3 adds up to 17 amino acids, both ends counted. Germline CDR1 and CDR2: KGHDR and SFDVKD. The chain's CDR3 is CATRNNKTGKMHRYAVV.

With regard to this clonotype: A much bigger clone sits one base away, suggesting this may be a read error. The rearrangement joins TRBV11-2 to TRBJ2-1; weak D call: TRBD1 (7 bases). The CDR3 length is 16 residues. Trimming cost V 5 bases and J 14 bases, with 28 bases left between them. Germline V gene data show CDR1 as SGHAT and CDR2 as FQNNGV. As DNA, the CDR3 is TGTGCCAGCAGCCAGGGGGGCCTTGGGCTAGCAGTGTTGGAGTTCTTC. Protein sequence: CASSQGGLGLAVLEFF.

J is TRBJ1-2 and V is TRBV7-3; 9 bases fit TRBD1. Per germline, CDR1 SGHTA and CDR2 FQGTGA. J was trimmed by 6 bases and V by 3 bases; bases with no gene match: 11. The CDR3 has 16 residues. The CDR3 here is CASSFAGTGNFNGYTF. Written as DNA, the CDR3 is TGTGCCAGCAGCTTTGCGGGGACAGGGAATTTCAATGGCTACACCTTC.

This chain joins TRBV24-1 and TRBJ2-7, with TRBD1 matching over 8 bases. The CDR3 runs to 16 residues. V lost 5 bases and J lost 4; bases outside the gene matches: 12. Looked up from germline, CDR1 is KGHDR and CDR2 is SFDVKD. The CDR3 sequence is CATSAFSGTGNYEQYF. In nucleotides, the CDR3 is TGTGCCACCAGTGCGTTCTCCGGGACAGGAAATTACGAGCAGTACTTC.

In its sample, this clonotype was seen many times. The V call is TRBV27, the J call TRBJ2-3; 8 bases are a match to TRBD2. Germline CDR1 MNHEY, CDR2 SMNVEV (reference sequence). The CDR3 totals 11 residues. Trimming took 7 bases from V and 9 from J; bases not matched to a gene: 3. The CDR3 DNA is TGTGCCAGCACTCGGGGGGGGACGCAGTATTTT. It specifies CASTRGGTQYF.

This clonotype has ten or more counts. The chain couples TRBV14 to TRBJ1-2; TRBD1 matches at 7 bases. J was trimmed by 4 bases and V by 1 base; bases with no gene match: 9. The CDR3 length is 16 residues. The germline V gene has CDR1 SGHDN and CDR2 FVKESK. This chain's CDR3 is CASSQGRGQFFYGYTF. The CDR3 nucleotides read TGTGCCAGCAGCCAAGGCCGGGGACAGTTTTTCTATGGCTACACCTTC.

The V call is TRBV19, the J call TRBJ2-7; 9 nucleotides match TRBD1. The J segment lost 3 bases and the V segment lost 6 bases, leaving 3 bases of the junction unmatched. Germline V gene sequence: CDR1 LNHDA, CDR2 SQIVND (reference sequence). CDR3 length: 13 residues. Written as DNA, the CDR3 is TGTGCCAGTAGCCGGACAGGGGTCTACGAGCAGTACTTC. This encodes CASSRTGVYEQYF.

The chain has TRBV15 and TRBJ2-7; the D gene could be TRBD1 or TRBD2 (6 bases each). From germline, CDR1 is LNHNV and CDR2 YYDKDF (reference sequence). This CDR3 region has 15 residues. Between the trimmed V and J ends, which lost 0 bases and 7 bases, there was a span of 16 bases. The CDR3 loop is CATSRDRSLGGEQYF. CDR3 bases: TGTGCCACCAGCAGAGATCGCTCACTAGGGGGGGAGCAGTACTTC.

The rearrangement links TRBV25-1 to TRBJ2-3; TRBD2 matches 9 bases. This CDR3 spans 15 amino acids. CDR1 MGHDK and CDR2 SYGVNS come from the germline V gene. J was trimmed by 7 bases and V by 6 bases; bases with no gene match: 11. For the CDR3, the DNA is TGTGCCAGCAGGGGGGGCGGGGGGGTCACTTATACGCAGTATTTT. Protein sequence: CASRGGGGVTYTQYF.

CDR3 loop: CASSFKGPFHAFF. DNA of the CDR3: TGTGCCAGCAGTTTTAAGGGGCCGTTTCACGCTTTCTTT. V is TRBV12-3 or TRBV12-4 and J is TRBJ1-1; a weak D match, TRBD1 (5 bases). The CDR3 is made up of 13 amino acids. V gave up 3 bases and J gave up 11 bases, with 16 bases separating them.